Sequencing of this TCR beta chain was carried out in a study of T-cell reconstitution after alpha-beta-depleted transplantation in children. The study's findings and limits: Diversity and T-cell counts at one year after transplant derived mostly from new T cells. Reportedly, roughly two months post-transplant, alpha-beta T cells arose from several hundred expanded graft clones.

Unique molecular identifiers were used to barcode this TCRbeta library. MiXCR was run by TCRdb on the PCR reads, yielding one entry per CDR3 protein. The sample contains some 440,000 distinct CDR3 sequences, roughly 16% of which appear only once. Trimming shortened V by 4 bases and J by 3 bases, and 13 bases separated the two germline ends. The CDR3 consists of 14 residues. The V gene's germline CDR1 is SQVTM and CDR2 ANQGSEA. A note on this clonotype: Its matching antigen is unknown.

This receptor was taken from a boy under two years old who had a stem cell transplant for Wiskott-Aldrich syndrome, so the T cells may come from the graft donor. Here the sequenced sample was PBMCs, mostly from graft donor cells, taken 360 days after TCRalphabeta/CD19-depleted stem cell transplant. The chain carries TRBV29-1 and TRBJ2-1; D tentatively fits TRBD1 or TRBD2 (6 bases each). This CDR3 is CSVAGGLFYNEQFF. The CDR3 nucleotides read TGCAGCGTTGCCGGGGGCCTTTTCTACAATGAGCAGTTCTTC.